This T cell receptor (beta chain) was retrieved from a study of blood T cell repertoires in COVID-19. Turning to the study itself: Samples of COVID-19 (acute and convalescent) were obtained from the United States, Italy and Spain. T cells, B-cell-depleted T cells, or PBMCs provided the cDNA or gDNA that served as material.

Germline lookup yields CDR1 MDHEN and CDR2 SYDVKM. The CDR3 length is 15 residues. After removal of 4 bases from V and 2 bases from J, the junction contained 7 bases not matched to a gene. This clone was detected once. Authors' methods: By means of reference gene primer amplification, nucleated cell counts were estimated. TCRdb's copy holds only in-frame clones and misses some; the assay was immunoSEQ multiplex PCR. V, J and clone size are those of that table, while D and trimming were read from the DNA. The sample comprises about 87,000 clones, roughly 89% of which are singletons, and roughly 5.2% rests with the top ten.

The TCR was taken from an elderly woman with active COVID-19. Sequenced material: peripheral blood. This chain connects TRBV28 to TRBJ2-7; TRBD1 matches at 8 bases. CDR3: CASSSPQQGAYEQYF. The CDR3 DNA is TGTGCCAGCAGTTCTCCACAACAGGGGGCCTACGAGCAGTACTTC.